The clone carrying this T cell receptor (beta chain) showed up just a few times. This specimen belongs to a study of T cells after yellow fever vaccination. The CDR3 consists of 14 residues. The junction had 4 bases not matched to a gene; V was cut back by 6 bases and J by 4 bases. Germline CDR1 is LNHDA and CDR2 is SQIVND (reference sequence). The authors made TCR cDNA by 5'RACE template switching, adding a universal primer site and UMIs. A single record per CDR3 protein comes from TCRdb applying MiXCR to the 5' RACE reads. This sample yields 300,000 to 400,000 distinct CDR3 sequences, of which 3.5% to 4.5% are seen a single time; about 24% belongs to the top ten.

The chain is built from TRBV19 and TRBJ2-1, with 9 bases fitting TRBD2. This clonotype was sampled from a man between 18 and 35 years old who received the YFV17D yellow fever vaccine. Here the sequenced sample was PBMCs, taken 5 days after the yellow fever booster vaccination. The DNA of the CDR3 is TGTGCCAGTAGCTCTAGCGGGGCGTACAATGAGCAGTTCTTC. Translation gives CASSSSGAYNEQFF. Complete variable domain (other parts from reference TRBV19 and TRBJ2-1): DGGITQSPKYLFRKEGQNVTLSCEQNLNHDAMYWYRQDPGQGLRLIYYSQIVNDFQKGDIAEGYSVSREKKESFPLTVTSAQKNPTAFYLCASSSSGAYNEQFFGPGTRLTVL.